A selection of T cell receptor beta chains follows, all from one sample in a study of T cells in Graves' hyperthyroidism and ophthalmopathy. Each CDR3 protein gets one entry after TCRdb re-called the multiplex PCR reads with MiXCR. This sample has around 340,000 distinct CDR3 sequences, with 16% found just once. Sequenced sample: blood. Receptor source: a man aged 30-40 years with Graves' hyperthyroidism. Each CDR3 is given with its conserved first and last residue. The order of the fields is clone size, D gene, J gene, V gene, CDR3 DNA, CDR3 protein. D genes are given only for firm matches. Size is stated for part of the rows, as once, few or many counts, or as a class when the clone is expanded.

>few|NA|TRBJ2-1|TRBV6-1
TGTGCCAGCAGTGACCATCTAGCAGTGGATGAGCAGTTCTTC
CASSDHLAVDEQFF
>few|NA|TRBJ1-5|TRBV10-3
TGTGCCATCAGTGAGTCGAGGGGACATAATCAGCCCCAGCATTTT
CAISESRGHNQPQHF
>many|NA|TRBJ2-1|TRBV20-1
TGCAGTGCTAGAGCGGGAGCCAATGAGCAGTTCTTC
CSARAGANEQFF
>NA|TRBD1|TRBJ2-1|TRBV6-1
TGTGCCAGCAGTGAAACGACAGGGAAAGGAGGCAATGAGCAGTTCTTC
CASSETTGKGGNEQFF
>once|NA|TRBJ1-3|TRBV2
TGTGCCAGCACCCTGAGCTCTGGAAACACCATATATTTT
CASTLSSGNTIYF
>NA|NA|TRBJ2-4|TRBV10-3
TGTGCCATCAGTGACGGAGGAGAAAGCGGTCACGAAAACATTCAGTACTTC
CAISDGGESGHENIQYF
>many|NA|TRBJ1-5|TRBV12-5
TGTGCTAGTGGTTTGGTACAATCCAGGTATAGCAATCAGCCCCAGCATTTT
CASGLVQSRYSNQPQHF
>many|NA|TRBJ2-7|TRBV7-9
TGTGCCAGCAGCTACTCGCAGGGGTACAACGAGCAGTACTTC
CASSYSQGYNEQYF
>many|NA|TRBJ2-2|TRBV2
TGTGCCGGGACCGGGGAGGCAGGCTCGAACACCGGGGAGCTGTTTTTT
CAGTGEAGSNTGELFF
>many|NA|TRBJ2-5|TRBV6-1
TGTGCCAGCTTAGGACACCTCAAAGAGACCCAGTACTTC
CASLGHLKETQYF
>many|NA|TRBJ1-5|TRBV28
TGTGCCAGTCGCTATGGGGGGGGGCCTGGGCAGCCCCAGCATTTT
CASRYGGGPGQPQHF
>NA|NA|TRBJ2-3|TRBV5-1
TGCGCCAGCAGCTTCCCTGGGGCCACAGATACGCAGTATTTT
CASSFPGATDTQYF
>few|TRBD2|TRBJ2-7|TRBV3-1
TGTGCCAGCAGCCAAGAGTGGTCAACACTAGCGGACTCCTACGAGCAGTACTTC
CASSQEWSTLADSYEQYF
>many|NA|TRBJ2-1|TRBV12-3/TRBV12-4
TGTGCCAGCAGTTCGCAGACGGAAGGTGAGCAGTTCTTC
CASSSQTEGEQFF
>many|NA|TRBJ1-1|TRBV28
TGTGCCAGCAGACAGGGAAGGAACACTGAAGCTTTCTTT
CASRQGRNTEAFF
>many|NA|TRBJ1-1|TRBV11-2
TGTGCCAGCAGTCTCAGGCATGAAGCTTTCTTT
CASSLRHEAFF
>many|NA|TRBJ1-5|TRBV11-2
TGTGCCAGCAGCTTAGACAGGGGTTTACGTCAGCCCCAGCATTTT
CASSLDRGLRQPQHF
>NA|TRBD2|TRBJ2-2|TRBV6-1
TGTGCCAGCAGCCTCGGACTAGCGGGAGTTGCCGGGGAGCTGTTTTTT
CASSLGLAGVAGELFF
>NA|NA|TRBJ2-1|TRBV20-1
TGCAGTGCTCCTCCTAGCTCTCGGGAGCAGTTCTTC
CSAPPSSREQFF
>NA|TRBD1|TRBJ1-2|TRBV19
TGTGCCAGTAAGGGACAGGGGGCGTCTGGCTACACCTTC
CASKGQGASGYTF
>many|NA|TRBJ2-7|TRBV7-8
TGTGCCAGCAGCTTAGGCAGGGCCGTCCGTCCCGGGAGAGAGCAGTACTTC
CASSLGRAVRPGREQYF
>NA|TRBD1|TRBJ2-1|TRBV5-1
TGCGCCAGCAGACAGGGGGGCAACAATGAGCAGTTCTTC
CASRQGGNNEQFF
>many|TRBD1|TRBJ2-2|TRBV28
TGTGCCAGCAGTTTTACCGGACAGGAGGTCGGGGAGCTGTTTTTT
CASSFTGQEVGELFF
>NA|NA|TRBJ2-1|TRBV5-5
TGCGCCAGCAGCCAAGATGGGACAAGCTACAATGAGCAGTTCTTC
CASSQDGTSYNEQFF
>NA|NA|TRBJ1-1|TRBV20-1
TGCAGTGCTAGGGGCCCCATGAACACTGAAGCTTTCTTT
CSARGPMNTEAFF
>NA|NA|TRBJ2-3|TRBV9
TGTGCCAGCAGCCCTATCGCATCAATCACAGATACGCAGTATTTT
CASSPIASITDTQYF
>many|NA|TRBJ2-6|TRBV11-2
TGTGCCAGCAGCTTCTCCTCTGGGGCCAACGTCCTGACTTTC
CASSFSSGANVLTF